Listed here is a single TCR beta chain. Sequenced by immunoSEQ multiplex PCR; TCRdb stores in-frame clones only, minus some. The sample gives tens of thousands of clones, about nine tenths of which show up once; 5.1% is in the top ten. From germline, CDR1 is MNHEY and CDR2 SVGAGI. Trimming took 5 bases from V and 10 from J, leaving 20 bases between them. The CDR3 is 15 residues long. This entry comes from a study of blood T cell repertoires in COVID-19. Study information: From the United States, Italy and Spain came samples of acute and convalescent COVID-19. The cDNA or gDNA used as material had been derived from T cells, B-cell-depleted T cells, or PBMCs.

The chain carries TRBV6-5 and TRBJ1-4; TRBD1 is a possible D gene (5 bases). The sample was peripheral blood. The TCR originated in a human donor in a cohort sampled during active COVID-19. The CDR3 DNA follows: TGTGCCAGCAGTACCCAGGGAGGTCAGTACGGAAAACTGTTTTTT. It yields the protein CASSTQGGQYGKLFF.